This T cell receptor (beta chain) was identified in a study of blood T cells in healthy people across ages (dated by TCRdb to about 2015). A note on the overall study: In model experiments, template switching captured roughly one uniquely barcoded TCR beta cDNA molecule for every two T cells. Age-related changes in TCR beta repertoire diversity were measured in the study by deep sequencing normalized with unique cDNA molecular identifiers. The study analyzed two additional independent replicas of 1 million unique cDNA reads from the same blood draw for two donors, one aged 18 to 30 and one aged 80 or older. Donors of different ages were randomly distributed across sequencing lanes to avoid experimental bias. Four age groups were formed from the donors: young (average around 15 years), middle-aged (approximately 41), aged (roughly 56) and long-lived (approximately 80). Paper-wide results and their limitations: Compared with the aged group, the long-lived group had more naive CD4+ T cells, fewer expanded clones and increased TCR diversity, a pattern suggesting age selection. Conclusive comparison of naive and antigen-experienced compartments was prevented by the profiling of bulk unsorted PBMCs. Observed TCR beta diversity per million T cells fell roughly linearly with age, and a significant reduction was already apparent by age around 36. There was a strong correlation between observed TCR beta diversity and the percentage of naive T cells measured by flow cytometry. Because the CMV infection status of the donors was unknown, age-related changes in expanded clonotypes may potentially have been confounded. Total diversity estimates from one million sequenced T cells were considered lower bounds and underestimates.

Donors were about 36 systemically healthy Caucasian individuals from Russia aged roughly 6 to 90 years. Around 9.8 milliliters of peripheral blood were collected from each donor into EDTA-treated Vacutainer tubes. PBMCs were isolated by Ficoll-Paque density-gradient centrifugation, with at least 6 million obtained per sample. Total RNA was extracted from PBMCs with Trizol reagent, with at least 6 micrograms obtained per sample. The percentages of naive CD45RAhigh/CD27high T cells were determined by flow cytometry on a PBMC aliquot from every donor. The library relied on 5' RACE. TCRdb lists the instrument as Illumina HiSeq 2500. The second PCR ran for roughly 7 to 12 cycles and used a J-beta primer mix along with a sample-barcoded 5' primer. Each TCR beta cDNA molecule received a unique molecular identifier from a template-switch 5' adaptor carrying 12 random nucleotides. Each sample yielded at least 3 million CDR3-containing paired-end reads. First-strand cDNA was synthesized from all RNA with the Mint cDNA synthesis kit, primed by a TRBC-specific oligonucleotide. All cDNA was treated with uracil-DNA glycosylase and then went through a first 18-cycle PCR with the universal primers M1SS and BC2_uni_R. The source study handled its data this way. For normalization, 1 million high-quality reads were randomly selected from each sample, with every read carrying a distinct molecular identifier. Instead of being binned into consensus sequences, reads with shared molecular identifiers were discarded. MiTCR, run with a Q25 quality threshold and the strictest error-elimination algorithm, handled CDR3 identification, clonotype clustering and error correction. A nonparametric unseen species model using Euler transformation provided a lower-bound estimate of total TCR beta diversity. TCRdb trimmed the raw reads at Q25, called clones with MiXCR and kept productive beta chains. For every CDR3 protein sequence, its rows merge into one entry that carries the most common genes and DNA. For this entry, the V and J calls and clone size follow TCRdb and not the study's own pipeline. The sample table lists 1.5 million to 2 million distinct CDR3 sequences, under 30% of them with a count of one. The leading ten clones occupy around 7.7% of the sample.

Remarks on this clonotype: The target of this receptor is not known. No much larger clone is present one base from it, and per-base qualities are unavailable.

The germline V gene yields SGHTA for CDR1 and FQGNSA for CDR2. The cysteine opens and the phenylalanine closes a CDR3 of 13 amino acids. Only the CDR3 DNA is retained, 39 bases long and in frame from the first base. The V and J ends are trimmed by 5 bases and 1 base, leaving 8 bases between them. The TCR originated in a woman aged 30 to 39 in good health. Material: blood. The rearrangement joined TRBV7-2 to TRBJ1-1; possibly the D gene is TRBD1, per 6 matching bases. The bases are TGTGCCAGCAGCACCAGGGGGAACACTGAAGCTTTCTTT. Its protein product is CASSTRGNTEAFF.